This section outlines one T cell receptor (beta chain) sequence together with its context. Authors' data handling: Reference gene primer amplification yielded estimated nucleated cell counts. Only in-frame clones appear in the TCRdb table, and some are missing; sequencing was by immunoSEQ multiplex PCR. V and J calls and clone size are copied from that table; D and trimming were computed from the DNA. The sample has approximately 90,000 clones; roughly 78% are singletons. Trimming left V 3 bases short and J 6 bases short, with 21 bases between. This CDR3 spans 17 amino acids. Germline loops: CDR1 SEHNR, CDR2 FQNEAQ (reference sequence). The entry originates in a study of blood T cell repertoires in COVID-19.

The genes are TRBV7-9 and TRBJ2-4; D perhaps matches TRBD1 (6 bases). The sequence derives from an elderly woman with acute or convalescent COVID-19. The source material was peripheral blood. The CDR3 nucleotides are TGTGCCAGCAGCTTGGGGGACATGACCCCCCTAGGAAACATTCAGTACTTC. Amino acid sequence: CASSLGDMTPLGNIQYF.